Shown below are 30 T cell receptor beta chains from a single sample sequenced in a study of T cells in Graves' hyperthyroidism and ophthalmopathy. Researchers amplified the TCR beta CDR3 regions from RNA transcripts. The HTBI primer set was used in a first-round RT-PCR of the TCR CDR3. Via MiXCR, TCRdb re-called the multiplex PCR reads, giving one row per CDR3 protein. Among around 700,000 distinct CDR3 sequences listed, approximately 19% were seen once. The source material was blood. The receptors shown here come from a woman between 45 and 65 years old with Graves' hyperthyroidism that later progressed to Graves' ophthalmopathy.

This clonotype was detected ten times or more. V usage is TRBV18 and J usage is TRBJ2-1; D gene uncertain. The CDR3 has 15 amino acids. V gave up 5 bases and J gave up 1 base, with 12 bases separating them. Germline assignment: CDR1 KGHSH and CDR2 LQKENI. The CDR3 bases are TGTGCCAGCTCATCCCCGGAAACATCCTACAATGAGCAGTTCTTC. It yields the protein CASSSPETSYNEQFF.

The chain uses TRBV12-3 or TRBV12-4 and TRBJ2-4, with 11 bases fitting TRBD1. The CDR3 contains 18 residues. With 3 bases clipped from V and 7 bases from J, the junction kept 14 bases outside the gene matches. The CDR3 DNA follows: TGTGCCAGCAGTTTTTTCCCGAGGGAGTGGGACAGGGGGAACATTCAGTACTTC. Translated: CASSFFPREWDRGNIQYF.

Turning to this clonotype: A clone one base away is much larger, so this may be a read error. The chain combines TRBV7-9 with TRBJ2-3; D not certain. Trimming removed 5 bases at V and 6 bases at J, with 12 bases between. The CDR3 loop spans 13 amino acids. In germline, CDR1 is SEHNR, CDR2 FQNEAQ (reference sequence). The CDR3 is CASSLTETDTQYF. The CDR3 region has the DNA TGTGCCAGCAGCCTCACAGAAACCGATACGCAGTATTTT.

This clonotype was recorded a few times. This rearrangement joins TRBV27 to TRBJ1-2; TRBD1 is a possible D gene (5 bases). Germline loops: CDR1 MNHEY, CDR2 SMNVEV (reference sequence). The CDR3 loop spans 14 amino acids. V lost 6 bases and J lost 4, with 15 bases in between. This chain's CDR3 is CASSRAAGPYGYTF. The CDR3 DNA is TGTGCCAGCAGCCGAGCCGCAGGGCCCTATGGCTACACCTTC.

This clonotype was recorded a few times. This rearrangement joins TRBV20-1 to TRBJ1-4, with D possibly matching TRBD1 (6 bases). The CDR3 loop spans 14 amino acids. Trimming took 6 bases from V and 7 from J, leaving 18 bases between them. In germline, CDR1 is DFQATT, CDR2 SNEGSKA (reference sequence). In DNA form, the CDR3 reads TGCAGTGCGGCTCAGGGGTACCCTGGTGAAAAACTGTTTTTT. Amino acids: CSAAQGYPGEKLFF.

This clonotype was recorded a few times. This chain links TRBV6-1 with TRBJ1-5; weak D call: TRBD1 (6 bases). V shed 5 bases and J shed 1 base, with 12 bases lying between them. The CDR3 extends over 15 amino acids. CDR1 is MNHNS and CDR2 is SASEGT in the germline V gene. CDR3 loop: CASSPIRGSNQPQHF. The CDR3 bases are TGTGCCAGCAGTCCGATTAGGGGGAGCAATCAGCCCCAGCATTTT.

The CDR3 coding sequence is TGTGCCAGCAGCAACGGACAGGAGCCTGGAAACACCATATATTTT. Translated: CASSNGQEPGNTIYF. This chain joins TRBV7-9 and TRBJ1-3; 7 bases match TRBD1. The V segment lost 5 bases and the J segment 2 bases; nucleotides outside the gene matches: 6. This CDR3 has 15 amino acids. Germline CDR1 and CDR2: SEHNR and FQNEAQ (reference sequence).

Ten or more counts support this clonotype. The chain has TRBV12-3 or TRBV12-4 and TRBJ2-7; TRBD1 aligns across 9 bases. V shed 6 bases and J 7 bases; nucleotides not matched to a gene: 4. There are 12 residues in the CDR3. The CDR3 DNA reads TGTGCCAGCAGCCCGACAGGGGGGGAGCAGTACTTC. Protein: CASSPTGGEQYF.

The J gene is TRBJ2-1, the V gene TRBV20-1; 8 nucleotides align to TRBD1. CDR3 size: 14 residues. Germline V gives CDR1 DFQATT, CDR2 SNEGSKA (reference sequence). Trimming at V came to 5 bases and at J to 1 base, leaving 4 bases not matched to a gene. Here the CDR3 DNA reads TGCAGTGCTGACAGGGGAACGTCCTACAATGAGCAGTTCTTC. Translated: CSADRGTSYNEQFF.

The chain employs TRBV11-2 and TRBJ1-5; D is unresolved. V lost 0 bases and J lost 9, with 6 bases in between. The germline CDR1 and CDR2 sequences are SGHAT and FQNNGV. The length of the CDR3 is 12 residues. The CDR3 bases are TGTGCCAGCAGCTTAGAGTACGGGCCCCAGCATTTT. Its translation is CASSLEYGPQHF.

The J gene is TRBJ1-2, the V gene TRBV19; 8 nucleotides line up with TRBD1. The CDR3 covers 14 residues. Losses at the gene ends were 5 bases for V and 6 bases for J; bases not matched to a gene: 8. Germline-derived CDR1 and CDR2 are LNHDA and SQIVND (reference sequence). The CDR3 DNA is TGTGCCAGTAGTGCGGACAGGGAAATGGATGGCTACACCTTC. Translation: CASSADREMDGYTF.

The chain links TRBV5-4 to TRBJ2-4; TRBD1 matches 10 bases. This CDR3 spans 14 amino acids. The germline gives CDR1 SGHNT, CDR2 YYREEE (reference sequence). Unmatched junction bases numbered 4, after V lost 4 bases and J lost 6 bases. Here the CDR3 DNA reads TGTGCCAGCAGCCTGCGGACAGGGGGAAACATTCAGTACTTC. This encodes CASSLRTGGNIQYF.

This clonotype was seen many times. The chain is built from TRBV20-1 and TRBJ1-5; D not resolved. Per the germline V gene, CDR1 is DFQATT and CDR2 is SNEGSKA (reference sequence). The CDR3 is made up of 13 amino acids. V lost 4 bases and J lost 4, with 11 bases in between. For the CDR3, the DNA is TGCAGTGCTACCTCGGCCCGAAATCAGCCCCAGCATTTT. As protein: CSATSARNQPQHF.

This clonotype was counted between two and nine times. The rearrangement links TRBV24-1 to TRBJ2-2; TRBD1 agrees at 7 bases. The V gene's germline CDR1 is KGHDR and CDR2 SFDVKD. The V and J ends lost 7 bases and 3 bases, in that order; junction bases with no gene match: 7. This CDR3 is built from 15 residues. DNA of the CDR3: TGTGCCACCAGACCCACAGGGGTGGACACCGGGGAGCTGTTTTTT. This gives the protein CATRPTGVDTGELFF.

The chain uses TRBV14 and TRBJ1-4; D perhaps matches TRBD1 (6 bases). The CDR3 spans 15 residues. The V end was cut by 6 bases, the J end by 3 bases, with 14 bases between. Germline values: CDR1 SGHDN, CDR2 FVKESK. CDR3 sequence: CASSRYRVANEKLFF. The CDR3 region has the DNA TGTGCCAGCAGTCGATACAGGGTGGCTAATGAAAAACTGTTTTTT.

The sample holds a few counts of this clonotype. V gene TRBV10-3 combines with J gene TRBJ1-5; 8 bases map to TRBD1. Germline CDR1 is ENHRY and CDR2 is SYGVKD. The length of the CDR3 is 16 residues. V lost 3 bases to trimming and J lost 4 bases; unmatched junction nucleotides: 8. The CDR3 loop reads CAISDFSGGKNQPQHF. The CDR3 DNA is TGTGCCATCAGTGATTTCTCAGGGGGCAAGAATCAGCCCCAGCATTTT.

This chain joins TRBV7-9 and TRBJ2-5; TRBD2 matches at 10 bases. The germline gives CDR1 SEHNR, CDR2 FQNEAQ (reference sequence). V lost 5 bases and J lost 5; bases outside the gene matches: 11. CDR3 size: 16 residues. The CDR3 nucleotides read TGTGCCAGCAGCCCCGCGGGACTAGCGAAGCTGGAGACCCAGTACTTC. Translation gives CASSPAGLAKLETQYF.

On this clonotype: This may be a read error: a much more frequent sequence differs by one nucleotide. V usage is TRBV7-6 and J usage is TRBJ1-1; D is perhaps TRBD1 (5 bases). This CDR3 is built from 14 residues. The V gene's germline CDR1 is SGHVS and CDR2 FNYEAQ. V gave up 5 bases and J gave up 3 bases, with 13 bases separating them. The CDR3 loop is CASSTQGVDTEAFF. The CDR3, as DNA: TGTGCCAGCAGCACCCAGGGAGTCGACACTGAAGCTTTCTTT.

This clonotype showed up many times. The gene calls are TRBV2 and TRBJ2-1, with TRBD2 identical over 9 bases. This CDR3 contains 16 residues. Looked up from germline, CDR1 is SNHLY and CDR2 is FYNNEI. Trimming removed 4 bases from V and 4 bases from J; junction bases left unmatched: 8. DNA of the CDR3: TGTGCCAGCAGTGGCGTCAGCGGGGGGAAGTACAATGAGCAGTTCTTC. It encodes CASSGVSGGKYNEQFF.

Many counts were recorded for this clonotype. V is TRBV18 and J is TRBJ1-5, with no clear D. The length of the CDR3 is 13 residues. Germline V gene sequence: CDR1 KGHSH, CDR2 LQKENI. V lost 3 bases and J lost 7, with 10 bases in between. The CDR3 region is CASSPNQNQPQHF. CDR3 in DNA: TGTGCCAGCTCACCCAATCAAAACCAGCCCCAGCATTTT.

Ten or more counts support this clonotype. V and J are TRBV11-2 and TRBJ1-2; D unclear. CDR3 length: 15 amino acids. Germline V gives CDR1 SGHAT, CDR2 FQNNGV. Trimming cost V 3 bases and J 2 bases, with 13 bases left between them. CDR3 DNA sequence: TGTGCCAGCAGCTTTGAACCGGGATCCAACTATGGCTACACCTTC. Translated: CASSFEPGSNYGYTF.

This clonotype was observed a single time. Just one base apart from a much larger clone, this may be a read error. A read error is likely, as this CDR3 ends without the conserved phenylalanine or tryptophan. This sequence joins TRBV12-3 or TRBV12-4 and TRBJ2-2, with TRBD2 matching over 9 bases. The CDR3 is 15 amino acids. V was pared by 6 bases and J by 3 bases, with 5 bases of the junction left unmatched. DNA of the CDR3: TGTGCCAGCAGCCGGACTAGCGTGTACACCGGGGAGCTGTTTCTT. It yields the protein CASSRTSVYTGELFL.

The CDR3 coding sequence is TGCAGCGTTGAAGTTGACGGGCGGGGCATGAACACTGAAGCTTTCTTT. It translates to CSVEVDGRGMNTEAFF. The chain combines TRBV29-1 with TRBJ1-1; D is perhaps TRBD1 (5 bases). CDR1 SQVTM and CDR2 ANQGSEA come from the germline V gene. The CDR3 loop spans 16 amino acids. Trimming removed 1 base from V and 0 bases from J, with 15 bases in between. Looking up the rest from reference TRBV29-1 and TRBJ1-1 gives the full variable domain: SAVISQKPSRDICQRGTSLTIQCQVDSQVTMMFWYRQQPGQSLTLIATANQGSEATYESGFVIDKFPISRPNLTFSTLTVSNMSPEDSSIYLCSVEVDGRGMNTEAFFGQGTRLTVV.

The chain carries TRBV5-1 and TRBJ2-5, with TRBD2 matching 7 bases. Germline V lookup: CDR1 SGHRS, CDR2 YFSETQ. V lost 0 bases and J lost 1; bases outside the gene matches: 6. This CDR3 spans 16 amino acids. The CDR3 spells CASSLDGRGSQETQYF. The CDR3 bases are TGCGCCAGCAGCTTGGATGGGCGGGGGAGCCAAGAGACCCAGTACTTC.

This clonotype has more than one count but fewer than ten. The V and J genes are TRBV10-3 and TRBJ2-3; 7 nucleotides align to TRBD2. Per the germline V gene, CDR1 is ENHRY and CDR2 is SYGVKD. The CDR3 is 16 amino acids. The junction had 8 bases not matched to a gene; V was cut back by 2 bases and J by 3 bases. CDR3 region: CAISESGEGRTDTQYF. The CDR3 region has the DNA TGTGCCATCAGTGAGAGTGGGGAGGGGCGGACAGATACGCAGTATTTT.

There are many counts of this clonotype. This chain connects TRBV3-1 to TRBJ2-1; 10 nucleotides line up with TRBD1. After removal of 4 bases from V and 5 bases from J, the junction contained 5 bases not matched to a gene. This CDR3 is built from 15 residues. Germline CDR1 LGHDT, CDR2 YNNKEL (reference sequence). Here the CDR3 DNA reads TGTGCCAGCAGCCGGCCGGGACAGGGGAACAATGAGCAGTTCTTC. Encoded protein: CASSRPGQGNNEQFF.

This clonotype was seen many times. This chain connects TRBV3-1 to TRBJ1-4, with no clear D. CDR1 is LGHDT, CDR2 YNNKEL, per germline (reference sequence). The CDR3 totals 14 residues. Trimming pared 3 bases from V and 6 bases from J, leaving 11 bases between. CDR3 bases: TGTGCCAGCAGCCAGGCCGGGGAAGATGAAAAACTGTTTTTT. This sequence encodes CASSQAGEDEKLFF.

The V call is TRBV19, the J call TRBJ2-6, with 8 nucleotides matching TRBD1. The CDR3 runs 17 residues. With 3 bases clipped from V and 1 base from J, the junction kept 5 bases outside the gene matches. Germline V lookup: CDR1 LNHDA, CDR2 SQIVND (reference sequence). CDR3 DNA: TGTGCCAGTAGTATTGGACAGGGTCTTTCTGGGGCCAACGTCCTGACTTTC. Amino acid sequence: CASSIGQGLSGANVLTF.

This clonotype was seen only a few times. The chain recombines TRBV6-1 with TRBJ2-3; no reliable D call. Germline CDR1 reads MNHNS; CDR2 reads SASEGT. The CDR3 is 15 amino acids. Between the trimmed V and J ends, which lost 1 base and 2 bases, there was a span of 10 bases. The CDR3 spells CASSEVIRDTDTQYF. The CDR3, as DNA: TGTGCCAGCAGTGAAGTGATTCGAGACACAGATACGCAGTATTTT.

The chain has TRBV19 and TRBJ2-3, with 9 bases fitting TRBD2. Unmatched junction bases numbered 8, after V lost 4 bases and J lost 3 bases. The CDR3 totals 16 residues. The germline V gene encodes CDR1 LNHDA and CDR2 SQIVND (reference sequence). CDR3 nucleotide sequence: TGTGCCAGTAGTAAACCGGGACTAGCTAGAACAGATACGCAGTATTTT. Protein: CASSKPGLARTDTQYF.